This T cell receptor beta chain was identified in a study of cytomegalovirus exposure and HLA in healthy donors. Study findings and constraints: Later work found most CMV-associated TCR beta chains apparently HLA-restricted. HLA allele associations emerged for around 15,000 TCR beta sequences in a later analysis, at 0.05 false discovery rate.

This CDR3 is 15 amino acids long. The germline V gene encodes CDR1 SSHAT and CDR2 FNYEAQ (reference sequence). Comment on this clone: Its antigen is not identified. A read error may produce the germline difference seen at one junction end.

The PCR was carried out with 60 Vbeta primers and 13 Jbeta primers. The repertoire was sequenced with immunoSEQ multiplex PCR; TCRdb's copy has only in-frame clones and lacks some. The table records 150,000 to 200,000 clones, 70% to 80% of them present only once. This chain joins TRBV7-7 and TRBJ2-5, with TRBD1 identical over 11 bases. The receptor was derived from a man in his forties or fifties in good health and CMV-seronegative. Sequenced sample: PBMCs. The CDR3 reads CASSSSGTGGETQYF. DNA of the CDR3: TGTGCTAGCAGCTCCTCCGGGACAGGGGGAGAGACCCAGTACTTC.